This TCR beta chain was observed in a study of cytomegalovirus exposure and HLA in healthy donors. The ends lost 5 bases at V and 7 bases at J; junction bases unmatched: 6. Per germline, CDR1 MNHNS and CDR2 SASEGT. CDR3 size: 15 residues. PCR involved 60 Vbeta and 13 Jbeta primers. Produced via immunoSEQ multiplex PCR; TCRdb's table is partial and in-frame only. Of 75,000 to 100,000 clones listed, around 70% are singletons. This rearrangement joins TRBV6-1 to TRBJ1-6, with TRBD1 identical over 9 bases. The receptor's source is a female donor in good health and CMV-seronegative. The source material was PBMCs. The CDR3 spells CASSTPGTGNSPLHF. The CDR3 nucleotides read TGTGCCAGCAGTACCCCCGGGACAGGGAATTCACCCCTCCACTTT.